This T cell receptor (beta chain) is from a study of T-cell reconstitution after alpha-beta-depleted transplantation in children. Study-wide points: Surviving thymic progenitors and recipient T cells were the source of high TCRbeta diversity at day 60 in some patients. Newly produced T cells mostly provided counts and TCRbeta diversity after one year, as hyperexpanded clones declined. In patients about two months after transplant, alpha-beta T cells reportedly arose from several hundred expanded graft clones.

Germline assignment: CDR1 KGHSH and CDR2 LQKENI. The CDR3 length is 15 residues. V gave up 2 bases and J gave up 1 base; unmatched junction bases: 3. Molecular barcoding with unique molecular identifiers was used for the TCRbeta library. A single record per CDR3 protein comes from TCRdb applying MiXCR to the PCR reads. The sample has about 160,000 distinct CDR3 sequences; approximately 12% are singletons. Notes on this clonotype: The antigen remains undetermined.

This chain uses TRBV18 with TRBJ2-3; 7 bases map to TRBD1. The origin of this receptor is a boy between 2 and 10 years old with acute myeloid leukemia, due to receive a stem cell transplant. The material sequenced was PBMCs, taken before TCRalphabeta/CD19-depleted stem cell transplant. The CDR3 DNA is TGTGCCAGCTCACCATACAGGGGAGGCACAGATACGCAGTATTTT. Translation gives CASSPYRGGTDTQYF.